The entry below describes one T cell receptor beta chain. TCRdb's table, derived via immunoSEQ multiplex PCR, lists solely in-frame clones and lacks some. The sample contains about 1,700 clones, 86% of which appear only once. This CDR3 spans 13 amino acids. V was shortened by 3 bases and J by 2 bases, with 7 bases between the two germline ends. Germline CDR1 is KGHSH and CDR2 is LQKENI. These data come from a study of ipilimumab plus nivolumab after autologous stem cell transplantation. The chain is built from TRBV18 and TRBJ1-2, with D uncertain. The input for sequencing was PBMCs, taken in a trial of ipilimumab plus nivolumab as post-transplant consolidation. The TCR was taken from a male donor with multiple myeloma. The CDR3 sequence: CASSPEPNYGYTF. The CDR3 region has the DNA TGTGCCAGCTCACCGGAGCCGAACTATGGCTACACCTTC.